This TCR beta chain stems from a study of blood T cell repertoires in COVID-19. The J segment lost 3 bases and the V segment lost 7 bases, leaving 6 bases of the junction unmatched. Germline loops: CDR1 SGHVS, CDR2 FNYEAQ. CDR3 length: 15 residues. In the authors' workflow: Amplification of reference gene primers provided the estimated nucleated cell counts. The repertoire was sequenced with immunoSEQ multiplex PCR; TCRdb's copy has only in-frame clones and lacks some. V, J and clone size reflect that table, while D and trimming were determined from the DNA. The profile shows approximately 200,000 clones, approximately 84% of them singletons. Enrolment of Seattle patients took place during active infection, and they were followed longitudinally.

The chain carries TRBV7-6 and TRBJ2-2; 9 bases are a match to TRBD1. The source of this sequence is a woman of 80 years or more with COVID-19, enrolled during active disease. Sequences were obtained from peripheral blood. DNA of the CDR3: TGTGCCAGCAACCCACAGGGGGCCGACACCGGGGAGCTGTTTTTT. Translating it yields CASNPQGADTGELFF.